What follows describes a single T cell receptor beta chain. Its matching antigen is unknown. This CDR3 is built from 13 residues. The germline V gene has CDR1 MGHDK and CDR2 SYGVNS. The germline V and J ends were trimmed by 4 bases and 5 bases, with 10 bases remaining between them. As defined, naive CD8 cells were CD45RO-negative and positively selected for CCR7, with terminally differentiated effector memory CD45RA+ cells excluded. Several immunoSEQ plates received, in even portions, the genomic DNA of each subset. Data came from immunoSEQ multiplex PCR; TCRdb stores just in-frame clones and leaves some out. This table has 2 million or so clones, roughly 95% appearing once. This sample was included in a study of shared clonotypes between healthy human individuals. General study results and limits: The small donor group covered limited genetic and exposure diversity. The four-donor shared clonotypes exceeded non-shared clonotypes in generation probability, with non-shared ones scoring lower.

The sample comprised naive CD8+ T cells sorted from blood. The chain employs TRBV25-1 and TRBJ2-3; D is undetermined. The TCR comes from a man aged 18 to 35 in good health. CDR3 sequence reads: CASSVQVRDTQYF. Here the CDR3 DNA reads TGTGCCAGCAGTGTCCAGGTTAGAGATACGCAGTATTTT.